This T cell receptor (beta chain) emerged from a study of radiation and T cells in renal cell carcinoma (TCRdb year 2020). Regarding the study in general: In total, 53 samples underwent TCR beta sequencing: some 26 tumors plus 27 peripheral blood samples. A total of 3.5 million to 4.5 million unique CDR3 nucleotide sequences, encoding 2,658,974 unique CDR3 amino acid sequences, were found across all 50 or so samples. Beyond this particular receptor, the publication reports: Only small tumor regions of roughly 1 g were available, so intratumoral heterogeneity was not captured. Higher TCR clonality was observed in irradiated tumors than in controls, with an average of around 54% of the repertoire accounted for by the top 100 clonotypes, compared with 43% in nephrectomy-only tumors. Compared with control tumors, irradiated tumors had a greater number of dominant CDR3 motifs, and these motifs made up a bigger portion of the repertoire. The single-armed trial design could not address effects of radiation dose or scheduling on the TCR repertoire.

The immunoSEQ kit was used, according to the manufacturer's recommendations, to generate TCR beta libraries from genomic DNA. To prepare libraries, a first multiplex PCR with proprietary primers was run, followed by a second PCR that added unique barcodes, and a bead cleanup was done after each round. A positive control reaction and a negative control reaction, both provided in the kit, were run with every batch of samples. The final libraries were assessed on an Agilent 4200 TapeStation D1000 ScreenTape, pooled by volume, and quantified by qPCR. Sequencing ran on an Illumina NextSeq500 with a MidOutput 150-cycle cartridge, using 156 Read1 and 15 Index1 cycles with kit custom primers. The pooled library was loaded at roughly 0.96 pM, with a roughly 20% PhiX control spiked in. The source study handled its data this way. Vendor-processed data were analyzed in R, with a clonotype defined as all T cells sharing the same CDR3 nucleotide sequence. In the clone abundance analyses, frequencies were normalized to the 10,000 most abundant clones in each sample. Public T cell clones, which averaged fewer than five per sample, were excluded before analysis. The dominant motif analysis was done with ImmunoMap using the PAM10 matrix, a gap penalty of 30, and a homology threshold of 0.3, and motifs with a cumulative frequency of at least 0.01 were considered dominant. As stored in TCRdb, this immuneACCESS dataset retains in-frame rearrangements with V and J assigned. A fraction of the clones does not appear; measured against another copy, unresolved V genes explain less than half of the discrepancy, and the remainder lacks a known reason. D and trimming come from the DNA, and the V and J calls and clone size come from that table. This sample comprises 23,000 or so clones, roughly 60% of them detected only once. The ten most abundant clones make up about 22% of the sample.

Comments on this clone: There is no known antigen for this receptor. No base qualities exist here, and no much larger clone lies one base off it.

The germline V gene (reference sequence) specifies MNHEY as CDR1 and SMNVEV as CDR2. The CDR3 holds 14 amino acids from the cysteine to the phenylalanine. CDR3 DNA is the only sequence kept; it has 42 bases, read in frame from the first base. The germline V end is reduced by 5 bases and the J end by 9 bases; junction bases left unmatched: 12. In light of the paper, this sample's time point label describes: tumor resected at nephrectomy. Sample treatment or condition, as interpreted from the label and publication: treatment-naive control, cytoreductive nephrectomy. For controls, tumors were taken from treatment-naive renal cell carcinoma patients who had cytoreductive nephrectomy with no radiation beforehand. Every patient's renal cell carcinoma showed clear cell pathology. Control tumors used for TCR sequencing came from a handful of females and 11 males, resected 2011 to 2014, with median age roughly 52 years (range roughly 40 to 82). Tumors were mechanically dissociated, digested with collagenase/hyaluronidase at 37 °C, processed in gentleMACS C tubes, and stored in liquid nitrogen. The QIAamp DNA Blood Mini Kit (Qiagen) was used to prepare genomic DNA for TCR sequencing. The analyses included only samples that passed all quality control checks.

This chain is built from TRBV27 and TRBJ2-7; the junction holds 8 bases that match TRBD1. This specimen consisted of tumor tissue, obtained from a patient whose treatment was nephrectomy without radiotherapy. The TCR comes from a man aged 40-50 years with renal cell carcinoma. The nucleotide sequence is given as TGTGCCAGCAGTCTTGACCGGGACAGGAGCGTGCAGTACTTC. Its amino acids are CASSLDRDRSVQYF.